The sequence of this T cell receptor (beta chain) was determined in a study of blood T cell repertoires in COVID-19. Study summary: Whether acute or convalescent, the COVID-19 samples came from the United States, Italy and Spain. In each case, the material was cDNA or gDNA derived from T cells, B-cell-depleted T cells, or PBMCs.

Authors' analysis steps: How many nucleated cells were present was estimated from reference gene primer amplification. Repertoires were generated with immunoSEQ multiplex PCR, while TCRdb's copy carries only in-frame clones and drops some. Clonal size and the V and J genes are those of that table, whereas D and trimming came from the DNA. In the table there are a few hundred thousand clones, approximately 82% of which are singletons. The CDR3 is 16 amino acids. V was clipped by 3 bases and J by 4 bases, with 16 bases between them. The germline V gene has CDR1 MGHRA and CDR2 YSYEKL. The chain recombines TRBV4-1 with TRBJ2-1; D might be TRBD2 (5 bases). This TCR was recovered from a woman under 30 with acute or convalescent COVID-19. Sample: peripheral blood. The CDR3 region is CASSQDQAAPYNEQFF. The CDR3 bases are TGCGCCAGCAGCCAGGACCAAGCGGCACCGTACAATGAGCAGTTCTTC.